The 31 T cell receptor beta chains given below trace back to one sample, sequenced in a study of T cell responses to AZD1222 COVID-19 vaccine. Generated by immunoSEQ multiplex PCR, the TCRdb table keeps only in-frame clones and is missing some. Among 140,000 to 150,000 clones listed, more than 85% were seen once. Sequencing used peripheral blood, obtained on day 0 of AZD1222 vaccination. The receptors stem from an adult in good health.

V and J are TRBV7-9 and TRBJ1-4; TRBD1 might be the D (5 bases). The V gene's germline CDR1 is SEHNR and CDR2 FQNEAQ (reference sequence). This CDR3 has 15 residues. V gave up 1 base and J gave up 8 bases, with 14 bases separating them. The DNA for the CDR3 is TGTGCCAGCAGCTTAGTCGGAGGGACCGGCGAAAAACTGTTTTTT. Encoded protein: CASSLVGGTGEKLFF.

The rearrangement joins TRBV4-3 to TRBJ2-1; 8 bases are a match to TRBD2. The trim removed 0 bases at V and 9 bases at J, leaving 10 bases unmatched. This CDR3 has 16 residues. The V gene's germline CDR1 is LGHNA and CDR2 YSLEER. CDR3 region: CASSQDMASGRLEQFF. The CDR3 DNA is TGCGCCAGCAGCCAAGATATGGCTAGCGGGCGACTTGAGCAGTTCTTC.

The gene calls are TRBV6-5 and TRBJ2-5, with a possible D match to TRBD2 (5 bases). Germline loops: CDR1 MNHEY, CDR2 SVGAGI. This CDR3 contains 14 residues. Trimming cost V 6 bases and J 5 bases, with 16 bases left between them. In DNA form, the CDR3 reads TGTGCCAGCAGCCTTCTAGGGAGAGGGGAGACCCAGTACTTC. It encodes CASSLLGRGETQYF.

The chain combines TRBV3-1 (or the pseudogene TRBV3-2) with TRBJ1-1; D gene unclear. Germline V gene data show CDR1 as LGHDT and CDR2 as YNNKEL (reference sequence). V lost 4 bases to trimming and J lost 2 bases, with 14 bases between them. The CDR3 is 15 residues long. CDR3 nucleotide sequence: TGTGCCAGCAGCCCTGGGTGGTCCGGAAACACTGAAGCTTTCTTT. It encodes CASSPGWSGNTEAFF.

In this sample, this clone turned up once. This sequence joins TRBV2 and TRBJ2-1, with TRBD1 as a possible D gene (5 bases). V lost 7 bases and J lost 7, with 8 bases in between. The germline V gene has CDR1 SNHLY and CDR2 FYNNEI. This CDR3 is 11 amino acids long. The CDR3 region is CASTGLNEQFF. In DNA, the CDR3 is TGTGCCAGCACAGGGCTAAATGAGCAGTTCTTC. Looking up the rest from reference TRBV2 and TRBJ2-1 gives the full variable domain: EPEVTQTPSHQVTQMGQEVILRCVPISNHLYFYWYRQILGQKVEFLVSFYNNEISEKSEIFDDQFSVERPDGSNFTLKIRSTKLEDSAMYFCASTGLNEQFFGPGTRLTVL.

CDR3 in DNA: TGTGCCAGCAGCTTAGATGGGACAGGGGGCATAGGGGGCTACACCTTC. Amino acids: CASSLDGTGGIGGYTF. The chain has TRBV7-2 and TRBJ1-2; 12 positions match TRBD1. V shed 1 base and J 8 bases; nucleotides not matched to a gene: 8. CDR1 and CDR2 from the germline V gene are SGHTA and FQGNSA. The CDR3 has 16 amino acids.

V is TRBV27 and J is TRBJ2-2; 8 bases map to TRBD2. The CDR3 loop spans 16 amino acids. With V trimmed by 2 bases and J by 4 bases, 6 bases remained unmatched. Germline V gene data show CDR1 as MNHEY and CDR2 as SMNVEV (reference sequence). CDR3 coding DNA: TGTGCCAGCAGTTTACCGGCGGGAGGCGGCACCGGGGAGCTGTTTTTT. Amino acids: CASSLPAGGGTGELFF.

The chain carries TRBV2 and TRBJ1-3; D remains unclear. The germline V gene encodes CDR1 SNHLY and CDR2 FYNNEI. The CDR3 is 14 amino acids. V was trimmed by 4 bases and J by 4 bases, leaving 11 bases between them. This CDR3 reads CASSARGGGNTIYF. The CDR3 DNA is TGTGCCAGCAGTGCCCGGGGAGGGGGAAACACCATATATTTT.

V and J are TRBV28 and TRBJ1-2, with 7 bases that match TRBD1. This CDR3 is built from 21 residues. J was trimmed by 1 base and V by 3 bases; bases with no gene match: 23. The V gene's germline CDR1 is MDHEN and CDR2 SYDVKM. Here the CDR3 reads CASSLPQVSINRDSINYGYTF. The DNA for the CDR3 is TGTGCCAGCAGTTTGCCCCAAGTTTCTATTAACCGGGACAGCATTAACTATGGCTACACCTTC.

The chain uses TRBV5-1 and TRBJ1-2; no clear D gene. Between the trimmed V and J ends, which lost 4 bases and 3 bases, there was a span of 10 bases. Germline V gene lookup returns CDR1 SGHRS and CDR2 YFSETQ. The CDR3 is 13 residues long. CDR3 loop: CASSGLGYYGYTF. As DNA, the CDR3 is TGCGCCAGCAGCGGCCTAGGGTACTATGGCTACACCTTC.

The chain couples TRBV7-3 to TRBJ2-5; 8 bases match TRBD2. The germline V gene has CDR1 SGHTA and CDR2 FQGTGA. V was pared by 6 bases and J by 5 bases, with 8 bases of the junction left unmatched. The CDR3 spans 14 residues. The CDR3 reads CASSIGRGVETQYF. CDR3 bases: TGTGCCAGCAGTATCGGGAGGGGAGTGGAGACCCAGTACTTC.

The genes are TRBV27 and TRBJ2-2; TRBD1 matches at 10 bases. After removal of 4 bases from V and 2 bases from J, the junction contained 7 bases not matched to a gene. This CDR3 has 17 residues. Germline CDR1 reads MNHEY; CDR2 reads SMNVEV (reference sequence). CDR3 DNA: TGTGCCAGCAGTTGGTCCGGGACAGGGGCCAACACCGGGGAGCTGTTTTTT. It yields the protein CASSWSGTGANTGELFF.

The V gene is TRBV28, the J gene TRBJ1-6; possibly TRBD1 for D (5 bases). This CDR3 region has 15 residues. Germline values: CDR1 MDHEN, CDR2 SYDVKM. Trimming left V 2 bases short and J 7 bases short, with 12 bases between. CDR3 region: CASSLLIQGNSPLHF. CDR3 sequence (DNA): TGTGCCAGCAGTTTACTAATCCAGGGAAATTCACCCCTCCACTTT.

The chain links TRBV28 to TRBJ2-6; the D gene is possibly TRBD2 (5 bases). This CDR3 region has 16 residues. Looked up from germline, CDR1 is MDHEN and CDR2 is SYDVKM. V dropped 4 bases and J dropped 1 base, with 11 bases sitting between them. CDR3 sequence: CASSSFGESGANVLTF. The CDR3 DNA is TGTGCCAGCAGTTCTTTCGGGGAATCTGGGGCCAACGTCCTGACTTTC.

This sequence joins TRBV6-5 and TRBJ1-2; weak D call: TRBD1 (5 bases). This CDR3 contains 16 residues. V gave up 2 bases and J gave up 0 bases, with 13 bases separating them. Looked up from germline, CDR1 is MNHEY and CDR2 is SVGAGI. CDR3 residues: CASSYGIAGTNYGYTF. CDR3 nucleotide sequence: TGTGCCAGCAGTTACGGGATCGCAGGGACTAACTATGGCTACACCTTC.

This rearrangement joins TRBV25-1 to TRBJ2-1; a weak D match, TRBD2 (5 bases). Germline V gene lookup returns CDR1 MGHDK and CDR2 SYGVNS. V was clipped by 7 bases and J by 7 bases, with 14 bases between them. The CDR3 covers 13 residues. CDR3 sequence: CASKGSPGNEQFF. DNA of the CDR3: TGTGCCAGCAAGGGCAGTCCGGGGAATGAGCAGTTCTTC.

CDR3 sequence: CATSRDLGNTEAFF. CDR3 DNA sequence: TGTGCCACCAGCAGAGATCTCGGTAACACTGAAGCTTTCTTT. The rearrangement links TRBV15 to TRBJ1-1; D remains ambiguous. Germline V lookup: CDR1 LNHNV, CDR2 YYDKDF (reference sequence). V lost 0 bases and J lost 2, with 7 bases in between. CDR3 length: 14 amino acids.

Worth noting for this clone: Distinct nucleotide sequences in the sample also encode this CDR3. J is TRBJ2-7 and V is TRBV5-4, with D perhaps assigned TRBD1 or TRBD2 (5 bases each). The CDR3 runs to 15 residues. Between the trimmed V and J ends, which lost 0 bases and 1 base, there was a span of 11 bases. Germline V gene sequence: CDR1 SGHNT, CDR2 YYREEE (reference sequence). The DNA of the CDR3 is TGTGCCAGCAGCTTGGCCGGGACGGGTTCCTACGAGCAGTACTTC. Protein product: CASSLAGTGSYEQYF. Based on the CDR3 plus reference TRBV5-4 and TRBJ2-7, the full variable domain is ETGVTQSPTHLIKTRGQQVTLRCSSQSGHNTVSWYQQALGQGPQFIFQYYREEENGRGNFPPRFSGLQFPNYSSELNVNALELDDSALYLCASSLAGTGSYEQYFGPGTRLTVT.

The chain joins TRBV19 to TRBJ2-7, with TRBD2 matching 8 bases. V lost 5 bases and J lost 2; bases outside the gene matches: 8. The CDR3 covers 15 residues. Germline CDR1 reads LNHDA; CDR2 reads SQIVND (reference sequence). The CDR3 nucleotides read TGTGCCAGTAGTGACGGTTCGGGAGGGCCCTACGAGCAGTACTTC. Its translation is CASSDGSGGPYEQYF.

This clone was seen a single time. V gene TRBV27 combines with J gene TRBJ1-2; a weak D match, TRBD1 (6 bases). Trimming took off 6 bases at V and 0 bases at J, with 14 bases between the two ends. Germline CDR1 MNHEY, CDR2 SMNVEV (reference sequence). This CDR3 has 15 amino acids. The CDR3 protein is CASRGGGRPNYGYTF. The CDR3 region has the DNA TGTGCCAGCAGAGGGGGGGGGCGGCCTAACTATGGCTACACCTTC.

This sequence joins TRBV7-9 and TRBJ2-7; D is possibly TRBD1 (5 bases). The CDR3 runs 14 residues. V was trimmed by 6 bases and J by 2 bases, leaving 14 bases between them. CDR1 and CDR2 from the germline V gene are SEHNR and FQNEAQ (reference sequence). The CDR3, as DNA: TGTGCCAGCAGGGGCCCGGACACCCCCTACGAGCAGTACTTC. Translating gives CASRGPDTPYEQYF.

The gene calls are TRBV6-2 or TRBV6-3 and TRBJ2-3; TRBD2 matches 10 bases. CDR1 MNHEY and CDR2 SVGEGT come from the germline V gene. V dropped 5 bases and J dropped 4; count of bases not matched to a gene: 6. The CDR3 runs 15 residues. CDR3 in DNA: TGTGCCAGCAGTCAGACTAGCGGGTACTCAGATACGCAGTATTTT. Its protein is CASSQTSGYSDTQYF.

The chain uses TRBV25-1 and TRBJ1-2; unclear D gene. Between the trimmed V and J ends, which lost 4 bases and 5 bases, there was a span of 8 bases. The CDR3 is 12 residues long. Germline V gene data show CDR1 as MGHDK and CDR2 as SYGVNS. This CDR3 reads CASSGTSYGYTF. Here the CDR3 DNA reads TGTGCCAGCAGTGGAACAAGTTATGGCTACACCTTC.

V is TRBV7-2 and J is TRBJ2-3, with D perhaps TRBD1 (5 bases). Deletions cut 0 bases from V and 6 bases from J, with 13 bases between. The CDR3 extends over 15 amino acids. Germline-derived CDR1 and CDR2 are SGHTA and FQGNSA. CDR3 DNA: TGTGCCAGCAGCTTAGCGGGCAGGGTCCCCGATACGCAGTATTTT. It is translated as CASSLAGRVPDTQYF.

The chain carries TRBV28 and TRBJ1-1; no firm D call. The CDR3 is made up of 13 amino acids. V was clipped by 3 bases and J by 5 bases, with 10 bases between them. Germline lookup yields CDR1 MDHEN and CDR2 SYDVKM. CDR3 region: CASSFHGRTEAFF. The CDR3, as DNA: TGTGCCAGCAGTTTCCACGGACGGACTGAAGCTTTCTTT.

The gene calls are TRBV5-1 and TRBJ1-1, with TRBD1 matching 7 bases. Losses at the gene ends were 3 bases for V and 5 bases for J; bases not matched to a gene: 7. The CDR3 sequence is 14 residues long. Germline CDR1 SGHRS, CDR2 YFSETQ. The CDR3 DNA sequence: TGCGCCAGCAGCTCCGCCCTACAGGGGACTGAAGCTTTCTTT. It codes for CASSSALQGTEAFF.

The gene calls are TRBV6-5 and TRBJ1-4; perhaps TRBD1 as D (6 bases). V gave up 4 bases and J gave up 3 bases, with 12 bases separating them. Germline CDR1 reads MNHEY; CDR2 reads SVGAGI. This CDR3 has 15 amino acids. CDR3 in DNA: TGTGCCAGCAGTTTCGGCAGGGGTCCTAATGAAAAACTGTTTTTT. Amino acids: CASSFGRGPNEKLFF.

The chain is built from TRBV6-4 and TRBJ2-1, with D perhaps TRBD2 (6 bases). This CDR3 contains 15 residues. Trimming shortened V by 3 bases and J by 3 bases, and 12 bases separated the two germline ends. Germline CDR1 and CDR2: MRHNA and SNTAGT. The DNA for the CDR3 is TGTGCCAGCAGTGAGGTCCTAGCGATCTACAATGAGCAGTTCTTC. The encoded protein is CASSEVLAIYNEQFF.

J is TRBJ2-7 and V is TRBV5-1, with D possibly matching TRBD1 (6 bases). This CDR3 is built from 14 residues. In germline, CDR1 is SGHRS, CDR2 YFSETQ. V was shortened by 0 bases and J by 2 bases, with 9 bases between the two germline ends. This CDR3 is CASSLEGGTYEQYF. In DNA, the CDR3 is TGCGCCAGCAGCTTGGAAGGGGGAACCTACGAGCAGTACTTC.

This chain uses TRBV6-2 or TRBV6-3 with TRBJ1-1; D ambiguous. Per germline, CDR1 MNHEY and CDR2 SVGEGT. Trimming pared 0 bases from V and 1 base from J, leaving 9 bases between. The CDR3 has 15 amino acids. As DNA, the CDR3 is TGTGCCAGCAGTTACTCGAATATTGCGAACACTGAAGCTTTCTTT. Amino acid sequence: CASSYSNIANTEAFF.

The genes are TRBV30 and TRBJ2-7; the D is unclear. Germline V lookup: CDR1 GTSNPN, CDR2 SVGIG (reference sequence). V was trimmed by 3 bases and J by 0 bases, leaving 12 bases between them. This CDR3 spans 14 amino acids. The CDR3 spells CAWRYKGGSYEQYF. The CDR3 DNA follows: TGTGCCTGGAGATACAAGGGTGGCTCCTACGAGCAGTACTTC.